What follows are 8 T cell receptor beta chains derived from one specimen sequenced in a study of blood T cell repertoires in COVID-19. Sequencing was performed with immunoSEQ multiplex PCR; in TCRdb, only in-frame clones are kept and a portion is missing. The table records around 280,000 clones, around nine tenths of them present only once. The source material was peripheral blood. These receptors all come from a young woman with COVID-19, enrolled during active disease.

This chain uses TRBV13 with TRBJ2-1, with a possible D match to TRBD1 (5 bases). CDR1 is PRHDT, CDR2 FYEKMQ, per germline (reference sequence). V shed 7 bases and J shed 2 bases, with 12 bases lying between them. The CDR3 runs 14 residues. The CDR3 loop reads CASNPGPPYNEQFF. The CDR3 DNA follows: TGTGCCAGCAACCCAGGGCCCCCCTACAATGAGCAGTTCTTC. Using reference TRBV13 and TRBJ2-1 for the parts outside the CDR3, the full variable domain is AAGVIQSPRHLIKEKRETATLKCYPIPRHDTVYWYQQGPGQDPQFLISFYEKMQSDKGSIPDRFSAQQFSDYHSELNMSSLELGDSALYFCASNPGPPYNEQFFGPGTRLTVL.

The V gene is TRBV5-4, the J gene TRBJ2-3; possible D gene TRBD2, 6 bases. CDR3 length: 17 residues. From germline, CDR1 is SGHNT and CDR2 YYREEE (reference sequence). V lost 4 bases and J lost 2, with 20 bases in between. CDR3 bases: TGTGCCAGCAGCATCAATCTTCGGGGGATATCCACAGATACGCAGTATTTT. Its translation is CASSINLRGISTDTQYF.

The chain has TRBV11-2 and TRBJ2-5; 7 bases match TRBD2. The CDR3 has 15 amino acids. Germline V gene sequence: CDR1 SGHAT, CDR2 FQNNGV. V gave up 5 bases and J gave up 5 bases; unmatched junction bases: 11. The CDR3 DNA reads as TGTGCCAGCAGCCTAGGTATCGGGAGGACGGAGACCCAGTACTTC. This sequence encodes CASSLGIGRTETQYF.

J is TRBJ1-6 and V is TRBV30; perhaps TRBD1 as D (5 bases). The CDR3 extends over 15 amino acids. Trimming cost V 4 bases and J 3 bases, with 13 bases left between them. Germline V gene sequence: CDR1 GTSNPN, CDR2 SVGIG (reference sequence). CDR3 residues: CAWNSGGNYNSPLHF. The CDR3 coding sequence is TGTGCCTGGAACAGCGGGGGGAACTATAATTCACCCCTCCACTTT.

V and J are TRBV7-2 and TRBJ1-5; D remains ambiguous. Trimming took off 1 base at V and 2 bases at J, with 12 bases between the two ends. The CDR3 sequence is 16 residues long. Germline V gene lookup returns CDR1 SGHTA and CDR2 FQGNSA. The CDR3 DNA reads TGTGCCAGCAGCTTAGTGGGCAGTTCGGGCAATCAGCCCCAGCATTTT. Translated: CASSLVGSSGNQPQHF.

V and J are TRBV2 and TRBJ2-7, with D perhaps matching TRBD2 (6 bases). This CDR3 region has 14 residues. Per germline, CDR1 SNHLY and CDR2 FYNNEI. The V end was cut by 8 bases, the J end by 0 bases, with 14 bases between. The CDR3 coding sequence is TGTGCCAGCTGCCGGGACTCATACTCCTACGAGCAGTACTTC. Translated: CASCRDSYSYEQYF.

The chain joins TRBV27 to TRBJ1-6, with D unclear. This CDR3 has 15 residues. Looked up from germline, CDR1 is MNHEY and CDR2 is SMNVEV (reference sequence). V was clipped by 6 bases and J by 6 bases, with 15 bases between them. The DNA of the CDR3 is TGTGCCAGCAGGACCGGGTCCCTTATTAATTCACCCCTCCACTTT. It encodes CASRTGSLINSPLHF.

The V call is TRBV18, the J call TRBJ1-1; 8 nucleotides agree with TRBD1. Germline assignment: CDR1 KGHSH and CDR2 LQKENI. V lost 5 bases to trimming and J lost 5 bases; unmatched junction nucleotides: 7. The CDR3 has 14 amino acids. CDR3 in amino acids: CASSDGQGLTEAFF. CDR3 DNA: TGTGCCAGCTCAGACGGACAGGGTCTGACTGAAGCTTTCTTT.